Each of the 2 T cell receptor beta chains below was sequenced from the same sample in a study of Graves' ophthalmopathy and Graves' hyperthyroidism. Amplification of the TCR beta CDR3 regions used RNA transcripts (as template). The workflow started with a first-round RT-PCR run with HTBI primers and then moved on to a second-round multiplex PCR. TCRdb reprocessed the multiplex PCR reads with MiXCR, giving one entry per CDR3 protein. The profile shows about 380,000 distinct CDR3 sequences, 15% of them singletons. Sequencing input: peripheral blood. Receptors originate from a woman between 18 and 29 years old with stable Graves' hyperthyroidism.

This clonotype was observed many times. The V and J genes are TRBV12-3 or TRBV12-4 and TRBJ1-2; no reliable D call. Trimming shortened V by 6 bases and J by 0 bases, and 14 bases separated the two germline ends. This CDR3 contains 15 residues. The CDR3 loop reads CASSERRLSNYGYTF. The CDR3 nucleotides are TGTGCCAGCAGCGAACGGAGGCTTTCTAACTATGGCTACACCTTC.

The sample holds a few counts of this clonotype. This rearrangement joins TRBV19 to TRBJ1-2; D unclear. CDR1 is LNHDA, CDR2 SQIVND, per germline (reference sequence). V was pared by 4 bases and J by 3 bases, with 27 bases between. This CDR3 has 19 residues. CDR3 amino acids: CASSRGPEAALDPYYGYTF. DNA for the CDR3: TGTGCCAGTAGTAGAGGCCCCGAAGCAGCCCTCGACCCCTACTATGGCTACACCTTC.